This TCR beta chain was observed in a study of blood T cell repertoires in COVID-19. Sequencing used immunoSEQ multiplex PCR; TCRdb keeps in-frame clones, though not all of them. The data hold over 200,000 clones, with 92% observed a single time. Germline CDR1 GTSNPN, CDR2 SVGIG (reference sequence). The CDR3 covers 16 residues. V gave up 2 bases and J gave up 6 bases; unmatched junction bases: 15. The sample taken for sequencing was peripheral blood. The TCR originated in a man aged 60 to 75 with COVID-19, enrolled during active disease. This chain links TRBV30 with TRBJ1-2, with 7 bases fitting TRBD1. The CDR3: CAWSRYRDSSIHGYTF. CDR3 coding DNA: TGTGCCTGGAGTCGTTACCGGGACAGCTCGATCCATGGCTACACCTTC.